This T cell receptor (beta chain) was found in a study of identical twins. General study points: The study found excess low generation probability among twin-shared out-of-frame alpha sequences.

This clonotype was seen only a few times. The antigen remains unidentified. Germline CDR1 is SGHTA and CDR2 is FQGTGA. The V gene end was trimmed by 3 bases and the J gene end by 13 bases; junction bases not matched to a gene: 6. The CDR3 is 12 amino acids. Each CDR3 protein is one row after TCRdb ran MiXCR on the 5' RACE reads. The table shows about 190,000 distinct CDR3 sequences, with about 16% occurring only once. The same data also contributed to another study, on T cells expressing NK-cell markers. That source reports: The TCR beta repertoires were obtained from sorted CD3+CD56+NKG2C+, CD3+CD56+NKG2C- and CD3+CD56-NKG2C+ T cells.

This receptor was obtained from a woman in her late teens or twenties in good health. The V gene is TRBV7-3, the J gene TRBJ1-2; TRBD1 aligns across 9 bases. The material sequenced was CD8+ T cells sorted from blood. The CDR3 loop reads CASSFEQGAITF. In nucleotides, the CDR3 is TGTGCCAGCAGCTTTGAACAGGGGGCTATCACCTTC. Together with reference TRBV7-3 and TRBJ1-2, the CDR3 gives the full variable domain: GAGVSQTPSNKVTEKGKYVELRCDPISGHTALYWYRQSLGQGPEFLIYFQGTGAADDSGLPNDRFFAVRPEGSVSTLKIQRTERGDSAVYLCASSFEQGAITFGSGTRLTVV.